The clone carrying this TCR beta chain came up once. The entry originates in a study of T cell changes during pregnancy in multiple sclerosis. CDR1 PRHDT and CDR2 FYEKMQ come from the germline V gene (reference sequence). This CDR3 has 13 residues. Trimming stripped 5 bases from V and 2 bases from J, with 8 bases between. Generated by immunoSEQ multiplex PCR, the TCRdb table keeps only in-frame clones and is missing some. This table has tens of thousands of clones, around 94% appearing once. The gene calls are TRBV13 and TRBJ2-3; unclear D gene. This specimen was peripheral blood, taken after pregnancy. This TCR came from a female donor with multiple sclerosis, enrolled in a pregnancy study. The CDR3: CASSPEATDTQYF. The CDR3 nucleotides are TGTGCCAGCAGCCCCGAGGCCACAGATACGCAGTATTTT.